The 8 T cell receptor beta chains listed next were all sequenced from one sample in a study of monozygotic twins with inflammatory bowel disease. One entry per CDR3 protein, without DNA, is what TCRdb gives after re-calling the 5' RACE reads. The table for this sample gives under 350,000 distinct CDR3 sequences. Material for sequencing was blood. The source of these receptors is a human donor with ulcerative colitis or Crohn's disease, or a healthy co-twin of an affected twin (not recorded which).

The chain links TRBV5-1 to TRBJ2-1; there is no DNA to check the TCRdb D call of TRBD2. Germline CDR1 SGHRS, CDR2 YFSETQ. The CDR3 extends over 15 amino acids. The CDR3 sequence is CASSSGLAVVNEQFF.

The V and J genes are TRBV5-1 and TRBJ2-2. Germline loops: CDR1 SGHRS, CDR2 YFSETQ. This CDR3 region has 15 residues. This CDR3 reads CASSWDRPDTGELFF.

The CDR3 region is CASSLRAFDGYTF. This chain joins TRBV28 and TRBJ1-2. The CDR3 sequence is 13 residues long. Germline CDR1 is MDHEN and CDR2 is SYDVKM.

V gene TRBV7-8 combines with J gene TRBJ2-1. The CDR3 covers 11 residues. From germline, CDR1 is SGHVS and CDR2 FQNEAQ. The CDR3: CASSLPGKQFF.

The chain combines TRBV20-1 with TRBJ2-7. Germline-derived CDR1 and CDR2 are DFQATT and SNEGSKA (reference sequence). The CDR3 spans 12 residues. This chain's CDR3 is CSAPQRSYEQYF.

V and J are TRBV12-3 or TRBV12-4 and TRBJ2-5; the D call of TRBD1 rests on TCRdb alone, since no DNA is present to check it. The CDR3 loop spans 17 amino acids. CDR3 residues: CASSFPPLRDNQETQYF.

The rearrangement joins TRBV5-4 to TRBJ1-2. Germline V gene data show CDR1 as SGHNT and CDR2 as YYREEE (reference sequence). This CDR3 contains 14 residues. CDR3 protein: CASSPGGLNYGYTF.

The chain employs TRBV29-1 and TRBJ2-3; the D call from TCRdb, TRBD1, cannot be confirmed without DNA. CDR1 SQVTM and CDR2 ANQGSEA come from the germline V gene. This CDR3 has 14 amino acids. The CDR3 region is CSVVGAGGTDTQYF.